A selection of T cell receptor beta chains follows, all from one sample in a study of tumor and adjacent non-tumor tissue in lung cancer. In TCRdb, the multiplex PCR reads were re-called with MiXCR into one record per CDR3 protein. The data show about 79,000 distinct CDR3 sequences, around 70% seen once. The sequencing sample was made of lung tumor tissue. These receptors were taken from a woman aged 40 to 55 with non-small cell lung cancer. CDR3s include the opening cysteine and the closing phenylalanine or tryptophan. The D gene is left open where the match is weak. Part of the rows lack a size; the others show once, few, many or a class for expanded clones.

d_gene: TRBD2; abundance: -; v_gene: TRBV20-1; j_gene: TRBJ2-3; CDR3nt: TGCAGTGTTAGAGGTAACGGAGCGGGAGAGGGAGGGAGTTGGAATACGCAGTATTTT; CDR3aa: CSVRGNGAGEGGSWNTQYF
d_gene: TRBD1; abundance: -; v_gene: TRBV5-4; j_gene: TRBJ2-1; CDR3nt: TGTGCCAGCAGCTCCTGGACAGGGATTGGTAAGCAATTCTTC; CDR3aa: CASSSWTGIGKQFF
d_gene: -; abundance: many; v_gene: TRBV4-1; j_gene: TRBJ1-2; CDR3nt: TGCGCCAGCAGCCAAGATTTCGAGAAGACCTTC; CDR3aa: CASSQDFEKTF
d_gene: -; abundance: -; v_gene: TRBV11-3; j_gene: TRBJ2-3; CDR3nt: TGTGCCAGCAGCCCCGGTGGGGGTCCCACAGATACGCAGTATTTT; CDR3aa: CASSPGGGPTDTQYF
d_gene: -; abundance: once; v_gene: TRBV6-2/TRBV6-3; j_gene: TRBJ2-3; CDR3nt: TGTGCCAGGAGTTTGGGCTCGGGGCGAGGTGGTACGAAATATTTT; CDR3aa: CARSLGSGRGGTKYF
d_gene: -; abundance: -; v_gene: TRBV5-1; j_gene: TRBJ1-5; CDR3nt: TGCGCCAGCAGCTTGGGAACGGGGGGCCCCGGTGATATGCAGCATTTT; CDR3aa: CASSLGTGGPGDMQHF
d_gene: -; abundance: -; v_gene: TRBV29-1; j_gene: TRBJ2-7; CDR3nt: TGCAGCTTTGTGTTGCGACGGGACATAAACTACGAGCAGTACTTC; CDR3aa: CSFVLRRDINYEQYF
d_gene: -; abundance: many; v_gene: TRBV14; j_gene: TRBJ2-3; CDR3nt: TGTGCCAGCAGCCAAGGGTATACGCAGTATTTT; CDR3aa: CASSQGYTQYF
d_gene: -; abundance: -; v_gene: TRBV11-2; j_gene: TRBJ2-7; CDR3nt: TGTGCCAACAACTTAGAGGGGATCAGGCAGTACTTC; CDR3aa: CANNLEGIRQYF
d_gene: -; abundance: -; v_gene: TRBV11-2; j_gene: TRBJ2-3; CDR3nt: TGTGTCAGCAGCTTAGTGAAACACACAGATATGCAATATTTT; CDR3aa: CVSSLVKHTDMQYF
d_gene: TRBD1; abundance: few; v_gene: TRBV20-1; j_gene: TRBJ2-5; CDR3nt: TGCAGTGCTCCGTGGATCAGGGGGCCTAAGCGACAGACCCAGTACTTC; CDR3aa: CSAPWIRGPKRQTQYF
d_gene: -; abundance: many; v_gene: TRBV5-4; j_gene: TRBJ2-2; CDR3nt: TGTGCCAGCAGCTTGGATGAACCCGGGGAGCTGTTTTTT; CDR3aa: CASSLDEPGELFF
d_gene: TRBD2; abundance: -; v_gene: TRBV12-3/TRBV12-4; j_gene: TRBJ2-7; CDR3nt: TGTGCTAGCAGCCGGGCGGGGGGGACTTACGAGAAGTACTTC; CDR3aa: CASSRAGGTYEKYF
d_gene: -; abundance: -; v_gene: TRBV29-1; j_gene: TRBJ1-1; CDR3nt: TGCAGCGTTGTGGGGGATGACAGAGATTACACTGAAGCTGTCTTT; CDR3aa: CSVVGDDRDYTEAVF
d_gene: -; abundance: many; v_gene: TRBV29-1; j_gene: TRBJ2-1; CDR3nt: TGCAGCGTTGAATTGGTCAGGGGGGCCGTCAATGAGCAGTTCTTC; CDR3aa: CSVELVRGAVNEQFF
d_gene: -; abundance: -; v_gene: TRBV11-3; j_gene: TRBJ2-3; CDR3nt: TGTGCCAGCAGCCCTACAGTGGGGGAGCAGTATTTC; CDR3aa: CASSPTVGEQYF
d_gene: -; abundance: -; v_gene: TRBV6-1; j_gene: TRBJ2-1; CDR3nt: TGTGCCAGAAGCCTAAGATGGGGGTTCTCTCGCAGCAATGAGCAGTTCTTC; CDR3aa: CARSLRWGFSRSNEQFF
d_gene: -; abundance: -; v_gene: TRBV12-3/TRBV12-4; j_gene: TRBJ2-7; CDR3nt: TGTGCCAGCAGTTCGCAGATAAGGACCTACAAGCAGTACTTC; CDR3aa: CASSSQIRTYKQYF
d_gene: -; abundance: -; v_gene: TRBV11-2; j_gene: TRBJ2-3; CDR3nt: TGTACCAGCAGCCGGACGGGGGGCACAGATACGCACTATTTT; CDR3aa: CTSSRTGGTDTHYF
d_gene: -; abundance: -; v_gene: TRBV6-5; j_gene: TRBJ1-2; CDR3nt: TGTGCGAGCGGTAAAGGATCAGACTATGGCTACACCTTC; CDR3aa: CASGKGSDYGYTF
d_gene: TRBD2; abundance: once; v_gene: TRBV11-2; j_gene: TRBJ2-1; CDR3nt: TGCGCCGGCAACTGGACTAGCGGAAACAATGAGCAGTTCTTC; CDR3aa: CAGNWTSGNNEQFF
d_gene: -; abundance: -; v_gene: TRBV28; j_gene: TRBJ2-3; CDR3nt: TGTGCCAGCGGTCCGAACGGGGGGCCCAGCACAGATACGCAGTATTTT; CDR3aa: CASGPNGGPSTDTQYF
d_gene: TRBD1; abundance: -; v_gene: TRBV6-5; j_gene: TRBJ1-5; CDR3nt: TGTGAAAGCAGTTACTCGACAGGGAATGATCAGCCCCAGCATTTT; CDR3aa: CESSYSTGNDQPQHF
d_gene: TRBD2; abundance: once; v_gene: TRBV6-5; j_gene: TRBJ2-6; CDR3nt: TGTGTCAGCAGTTACGGGACTAGTGGGAGTGGGGTCAACGTCCTGACTTTC; CDR3aa: CVSSYGTSGSGVNVLTF